This T cell receptor beta chain emerged from a study of blood T cell repertoires in COVID-19 (TCRdb year 2020). Some background on the complete study: Samples covering the acute and convalescent phases of COVID-19 were provided by collaborators in the United States, Italy and Spain. The repertoires were made available in a free public database intended to serve as a resource for research on the immune response to SARS-CoV-2. Deeply sampled blood TCRbeta repertoires from subjects exposed to, actively infected with, or recovered from COVID-19 were included in the dataset. Samples were obtained from the ongoing ImmuneRACE study (first 160 participants) and from some 1,300 subjects provided by 6 global collaborators. Where HLA class I and class II types were available, the types were taken from metadata supplied by the sample provider, not from assay-based typing. The prospective study material was composed of cDNA or gDNA derived from T cells, B-cell-depleted T cells, or PBMCs. Nearly every sample came with metadata listing a de-identified subject ID, COVID-19 status, age in years and sex.

A distance of 15 bases separates the germline ends of V and J, which lose 5 bases and 7 bases respectively. For CDR1 and CDR2, the germline V gene lists SGHTA and FQGTGA. From the cysteine through the phenylalanine, the CDR3 covers 14 amino acids. The retained sequence is limited to the CDR3, 42 bases, with the frame set at the first base. One collaborating source in Seattle enrolled patients during active infection and followed them longitudinally through the course of disease. Whole blood was collected in K2EDTA tubes by collaborating institutions according to the institutions' own protocols. Collaborator samples were shipped for TCRbeta analysis as frozen whole blood, isolated PBMCs, or DNA extracted from either sample type. General study outcomes and caveats: The amount of clinical and demographic metadata varied by source and participant and was provided uncurated.

TCRbeta CDR3 regions were amplified from genomic DNA by means of the immunoSEQ Assay, a bias-controlled multiplex PCR. The authors' analysis ran thus. Nucleated cell counts per sample were estimated from amplification of reference gene primers within the assay. To quantify the absolute abundance of each unique TCRbeta CDR3 rearrangement, sequence reads were collapsed and filtered. For each sample, productive Simpson clonality was calculated by taking the square root of Simpson's diversity index across productive rearrangements. TCRdb's version of the immuneACCESS table is confined to in-frame rearrangements and falls short of the full clone set. An unresolved V gene accounts for under half of the shortfall where checked; the remainder is of unknown origin. The V and J calls and clone size come from that table; D and trimming were worked out from the DNA. The sample profile shows 120,000 or so clones; 90% of them were found once. Of the sample, 3.8% is held by the ten largest clones.

Remarks on this clone: Its antigen remains undetermined. No much larger clonotype is one base removed from it; base qualities were not supplied.

The chain links TRBV7-3 with TRBJ2-1; the best D guess is TRBD2, with 5 bases matching. Sequencing was carried out using peripheral blood. This TCR was sampled from an older woman with COVID-19, enrolled during active disease. The CDR3 region has the sequence CASSPSGGRNEQFF. The DNA sequence is as follows: TGTGCCAGCAGCCCATCCGGTGGGAGAAATGAGCAGTTCTTC.